The TCR beta chain described here comes from a study of cytomegalovirus exposure and HLA in healthy donors. Comments on this clone: Its target is unknown.

In the PCR, 60 Vbeta and 13 Jbeta primers were used. Assay used: immunoSEQ multiplex PCR; TCRdb lists only in-frame clones, some missing. The top ten hold roughly 4% of the sample, which has some 150,000 clones, around 72% seen once. Study conclusions and caveats: Follow-up analysis found HLA locus-dependent TCR association rates, highest for DRB1 and lowest for HLA-C. Reportedly, HLA-A and HLA-B alleles of most subjects were accurately predicted from TCR beta. Presence/absence analyses rested on an assumption that sequencing depth was roughly uniform across donors.

Donors likely had unrecorded immune exposures despite being nominally healthy when sampled. The source of this sequence is a man between 18 and 29 years old in good health and CMV-seropositive. Sequenced material: PBMCs.

The CDR3 spells CASSLTSGAGELFF. CDR3 nucleotide sequence: TGTGCCAGCAGCCTGACTAGCGGGGCCGGGGAGCTGTTTTTT. The chain combines TRBV25-1 with TRBJ2-2, with 11 bases matching TRBD2. Germline V gene sequence: CDR1 MGHDK, CDR2 SYGVNS. V was clipped by 6 bases and J by 6 bases; unmatched bases: 3. The CDR3 totals 14 residues.